The 30 T cell receptor beta chains reported below all come from one sample, sequenced in a study of control samples from healthy donors and cancer patients. This table comes from immunoSEQ multiplex PCR, and its TCRdb copy is limited to in-frame clones, with some not included. The sample lists 100,000 to 110,000 clones; about 88% were seen once. Material for sequencing was blood. These receptors all come from a woman aged 50 to 60 in good health.

The J gene is TRBJ2-1, the V gene TRBV19, with TRBD1 matching 9 bases. V lost 6 bases, J lost 1 base, and 4 bases stayed unmatched. CDR3 length equals 15 residues. Germline loops: CDR1 LNHDA, CDR2 SQIVND (reference sequence). For the CDR3, the DNA is TGTGCCAGTAGGCTAGACAGGGGGTCCTACAATGAGCAGTTCTTC. Residues: CASRLDRGSYNEQFF.

The CDR3 DNA follows: TGCGCCAGCAGCCAACAACTTGCGGTCGGCTATGGCTACACCTTC. Translating it yields CASSQQLAVGYGYTF. The rearrangement uses TRBV4-1 and TRBJ1-2; D is undetermined. CDR1 and CDR2 (germline): MGHRA, YSYEKL. The CDR3 totals 15 residues. The germline V and J ends were trimmed by 2 bases and 4 bases, with 14 bases remaining between them.

The chain has TRBV7-7 and TRBJ2-2; 12 bases agree with TRBD2. Germline loops: CDR1 SSHAT, CDR2 FNYEAQ (reference sequence). After removal of 5 bases from V and 3 bases from J, the junction contained 4 bases not matched to a gene. This CDR3 contains 16 residues. The CDR3 spells CASSPGLAGYTGELFF. CDR3 DNA sequence: TGTGCCAGCAGCCCAGGACTAGCGGGGTACACCGGGGAGCTGTTTTTT.

V usage is TRBV11-3 and J usage is TRBJ2-1; D assignment may be TRBD1 or TRBD2 (5 bases each). The CDR3 loop spans 11 amino acids. The V gene lost 4 bases and the J gene lost 7 bases, with 5 bases spanning the gap. Germline CDR1 and CDR2: SGHNT and YENEEA. The CDR3 reads CASSWGNEQFF. CDR3 DNA sequence: TGTGCCAGCAGCTGGGGGAATGAGCAGTTCTTC. The entire variable domain, with the rest obtained from reference TRBV11-3 and TRBJ2-1, is as follows: EAGVVQSPRYKIIEKKQPVAFWCNPISGHNTLYWYLQNLGQGPELLIRYENEEAVDDSQLPKDRFSAERLKGVDSTLKIQPAELGDSAVYLCASSWGNEQFFGPGTRLTVL.

The chain joins TRBV19 to TRBJ2-1, with D perhaps being TRBD1 or TRBD2 (6 bases each). The germline V and J ends were trimmed by 0 bases and 4 bases, with 22 bases remaining between them. CDR1 LNHDA and CDR2 SQIVND come from the germline V gene (reference sequence). CDR3 length equals 19 residues. CDR3 in amino acids: CASSIDQGSAIAAYNEQFF. For the CDR3, the DNA is TGTGCCAGTAGTATAGATCAGGGGTCGGCGATAGCGGCGTACAATGAGCAGTTCTTC. The whole variable domain, filled in from reference TRBV19 and TRBJ2-1, reads DGGITQSPKYLFRKEGQNVTLSCEQNLNHDAMYWYRQDPGQGLRLIYYSQIVNDFQKGDIAEGYSVSREKKESFPLTVTSAQKNPTAFYLCASSIDQGSAIAAYNEQFFGPGTRLTVL.

The V and J genes are TRBV20-1 and TRBJ1-1, with no clear D. In germline, CDR1 is DFQATT, CDR2 SNEGSKA (reference sequence). The CDR3 has 11 amino acids. With 3 bases removed from V and 5 bases from J, the gap between germline ends came to 7 bases. CDR3 DNA sequence: TGCAGTGCTAGTGTGCAAACTGAAGCTTTCTTT. Translation gives CSASVQTEAFF.

This chain connects TRBV10-1 to TRBJ2-1; 8 bases are shared with TRBD1. J lost 5 bases, V lost 3 bases, and 9 bases had no gene match. Per the germline V gene, CDR1 is WNHNN and CDR2 is SYGVQD (reference sequence). The CDR3 runs 16 residues. The chain's CDR3 is CASSEDRGTTHNEQFF. The CDR3, as DNA: TGCGCCAGCAGTGAAGACAGGGGAACGACCCACAATGAGCAGTTCTTC.

V gene TRBV3-1 (or the pseudogene TRBV3-2) combines with J gene TRBJ2-7; TRBD2 aligns across 13 bases. CDR1 is LGHDT and CDR2 is YNNKEL in the germline V gene (reference sequence). CDR3 size: 16 residues. The V segment lost 1 base and the J segment 13 bases; nucleotides outside the gene matches: 13. CDR3 amino acids: CASSQGGGTSGDGVYF. CDR3 nucleotides: TGTGCCAGCAGCCAAGGGGGAGGGACTAGCGGGGACGGGGTCTACTTC.

This clone was recorded once. This chain links TRBV18 with TRBJ1-4; the D gene is possibly TRBD1 (5 bases). The CDR3 spans 14 residues. V gave up 6 bases and J gave up 5 bases, with 13 bases separating them. CDR1 KGHSH and CDR2 LQKENI come from the germline V gene. CDR3 sequence: CASSPRQGNEKLFF. Written as DNA, the CDR3 is TGTGCCAGCTCCCCGCGGCAGGGCAATGAAAAACTGTTTTTT. Together with reference TRBV18 and TRBJ1-4, the CDR3 gives the full variable domain: NAGVMQNPRHLVRRRGQEARLRCSPMKGHSHVYWYRQLPEEGLKFMVYLQKENIIDESGMPKERFSAEFPKEGPSILRIQQVVRGDSAAYFCASSPRQGNEKLFFGSGTQLSVL.

This clone appeared a single time. The V and J genes are TRBV11-3 and TRBJ2-7, with 9 bases lining up with TRBD2. CDR1 SGHNT and CDR2 YENEEA come from the germline V gene. Unmatched junction bases numbered 6, after V lost 2 bases and J lost 4 bases. This CDR3 region has 15 residues. CDR3 residues: CASSLRVAGVYEQYF. CDR3 coding DNA: TGTGCCAGCAGCTTAAGGGTAGCGGGGGTTTACGAGCAGTACTTC. Supplemented by reference TRBV11-3 and TRBJ2-7, the full variable domain reads EAGVVQSPRYKIIEKKQPVAFWCNPISGHNTLYWYLQNLGQGPELLIRYENEEAVDDSQLPKDRFSAERLKGVDSTLKIQPAELGDSAVYLCASSLRVAGVYEQYFGPGTRLTVT.

In this sample, this clone turned up once. J is TRBJ2-6 and V is TRBV13; D remains unclear. The CDR3 runs to 14 residues. V was shortened by 5 bases and J by 3 bases, with 8 bases between the two germline ends. The germline V gene encodes CDR1 PRHDT and CDR2 FYEKMQ (reference sequence). CDR3 in DNA: TGTGCCAGCAGCCGGTGGTTTGGGGCCAACGTCCTGACTTTC. Its protein is CASSRWFGANVLTF.

The chain joins TRBV27 to TRBJ2-1; D is unclear. The CDR3 has 12 amino acids. Germline V gene sequence: CDR1 MNHEY, CDR2 SMNVEV (reference sequence). Trimming cost V 3 bases and J 10 bases, with 10 bases left between them. The CDR3 sequence: CASSFHPSEQFF. CDR3 coding DNA: TGTGCCAGCAGTTTTCATCCGTCCGAGCAGTTCTTC.

V and J are TRBV10-3 and TRBJ2-3; TRBD2 might be the D (7 bases). V lost 9 bases, J lost 1 base, and 14 bases lay in between. This CDR3 comprises 14 residues. CDR1 and CDR2 (germline): ENHRY, SYGVKD. The CDR3 spells CAMSKGGGTDTQYF. The CDR3 bases are TGTGCCATGAGTAAGGGGGGGGGCACAGATACGCAGTATTTT.

The CDR3 nucleotides are TGTGCCAGCCACCCCGCTCCCGACAGGGGAACGAGCACTGAAGCTTTCTTT. This encodes CASHPAPDRGTSTEAFF. V usage is TRBV21-1 and J usage is TRBJ1-1; the tabulated D call, TRBD1, remains unverified against the DNA. TRBV21-1 is a pseudogene. The CDR3 length is 17 residues.

The chain carries TRBV6-2 or TRBV6-3 and TRBJ2-6; D gene uncertain. The V end was cut by 0 bases, the J end by 0 bases, with 21 bases between. The CDR3 runs 21 residues. Germline V lookup: CDR1 MNHEY, CDR2 SVGEGT. The CDR3 loop is CASSYSRHLSHRSSGANVLTF. CDR3 nucleotide sequence: TGTGCCAGCAGTTACTCTCGACACCTGAGCCACCGAAGCTCTGGGGCCAACGTCCTGACTTTC.

The chain recombines TRBV3-1 (or the pseudogene TRBV3-2) with TRBJ2-7, with D perhaps matching TRBD2 (5 bases). This CDR3 comprises 12 residues. The V gene lost 1 base and the J gene lost 6 bases, with 7 bases spanning the gap. Germline values: CDR1 LGHDT, CDR2 YNNKEL (reference sequence). CDR3 in DNA: TGTGCCAGCAGCCAAGGAGGGCTCGAGCAGTACTTC. Translated, it gives CASSQGGLEQYF.

V usage is TRBV5-1 and J usage is TRBJ1-2; 7 bases align to TRBD1. CDR3 length: 16 residues. Germline loops: CDR1 SGHRS, CDR2 YFSETQ. The trim removed 5 bases at V and 4 bases at J, leaving 14 bases unmatched. CDR3 in DNA: TGCGCCAGCAGTAGTACCGGGACAGAGCAGTTCTATGGCTACACCTTC. Protein: CASSSTGTEQFYGYTF.

This clone was found a few times. This rearrangement joins TRBV7-9 to TRBJ1-2; 7 bases line up with TRBD1. V was pared by 5 bases and J by 6 bases, with 12 bases of the junction left unmatched. This CDR3 is 15 amino acids long. From germline, CDR1 is SEHNR and CDR2 FQNEAQ (reference sequence). In DNA form, the CDR3 reads TGTGCCAGCAGCCTAGAACGGACAGGCCAGCATGGCTACACCTTC. It is translated as CASSLERTGQHGYTF.

The V and J genes are TRBV7-7 and TRBJ1-2; D possibly corresponds to TRBD1 (5 bases). Germline values: CDR1 SSHAT, CDR2 FNYEAQ (reference sequence). This CDR3 is built from 18 residues. V dropped 3 bases and J dropped 3 bases, with 23 bases sitting between them. In nucleotides, the CDR3 is TGTGCCAGCAGCTTCCACGACAGACCCATAGCCATGGACTATGGCTACACCTTC. Amino acids: CASSFHDRPIAMDYGYTF.

In DNA form, the CDR3 reads TGTGCCAGTAGTATAGGTTCTCAAATCCAGCATTTT. This gives the protein CASSIGSQIQHF. V usage is TRBV19 and J usage is TRBJ1-5, with unresolved D. Germline loops: CDR1 LNHDA, CDR2 SQIVND (reference sequence). V was pared by 1 base and J by 12 bases, with 10 bases between. This CDR3 contains 12 residues.

This clone was observed once. This chain links TRBV10-3 with TRBJ2-2; 7 bases agree with TRBD1. Trimming removed 0 bases from V and 0 bases from J; junction bases left unmatched: 7. CDR1 and CDR2 from the germline V gene are ENHRY and SYGVKD. The CDR3 is 18 amino acids. CDR3 sequence: CAISESYTGTANTGELFF. The CDR3 region has the DNA TGTGCCATCAGTGAGTCATATACCGGGACAGCGAACACCGGGGAGCTGTTTTTT.

The V gene is TRBV4-2, the J gene TRBJ2-1; 7 bases fit TRBD2. Trimming cost V 0 bases and J 5 bases; bases outside gene matches: 7. Germline CDR1 is LGHNA and CDR2 is YNFKEQ. The CDR3 has 16 amino acids. CDR3 bases: TGTGCCAGCAGCCAAGAAGAGCGGGGAGTTAACAATGAGCAGTTCTTC. This encodes CASSQEERGVNNEQFF.

The gene calls are TRBV7-9 and TRBJ2-5, with unresolved D. The CDR3 is made up of 14 amino acids. Germline V gene lookup returns CDR1 SEHNR and CDR2 FQNEAQ (reference sequence). Trimming cost V 1 base and J 2 bases, with 8 bases left between them. The CDR3, as DNA: TGTGCCAGCAGCTTAGAATGGGATCAAGAGACCCAGTACTTC. Amino acids: CASSLEWDQETQYF.

The rearrangement links TRBV5-8 to TRBJ1-1; D not certain. CDR1 is SGHTS, CDR2 YDEGEE, per germline. V lost 3 bases and J 4 bases, leaving 10 bases between the germline ends. The CDR3 is 13 amino acids. The CDR3 loop is CASSSREFTEAFF. The CDR3 bases are TGTGCCAGCAGCTCGCGGGAGTTCACTGAAGCTTTCTTT.

This sequence joins TRBV10-1 and TRBJ2-1, with 8 positions matching TRBD2. The CDR3 covers 17 residues. Germline V gene sequence: CDR1 WNHNN, CDR2 SYGVQD (reference sequence). V dropped 9 bases and J dropped 9; count of bases not matched to a gene: 22. The CDR3 region has the DNA TGCGCCAGTCCCGGGACTAGAGCTCTAACTCGTTGGAGTGAGCAGTTCTTC. Translating it yields CASPGTRALTRWSEQFF.

J is TRBJ2-5 and V is TRBV5-1; D is uncertain. The CDR3 covers 13 residues. Trimming stripped 4 bases from V and 5 bases from J, with 12 bases between. CDR1 is SGHRS and CDR2 is YFSETQ in the germline V gene. CDR3 sequence reads: CASSPSGSETQYF. The CDR3 DNA reads as TGCGCCAGCAGCCCTAGTGGTTCGGAGACCCAGTACTTC.

The chain is built from TRBV18 and TRBJ2-7; a weak D match, TRBD1 (5 bases). Germline CDR1 is KGHSH and CDR2 is LQKENI. With 3 bases removed from V and 2 bases from J, the gap between germline ends came to 20 bases. There are 17 residues in the CDR3. CDR3 DNA: TGTGCCAGCTCACCGGGTGGGGCGCTACAGGAAGCCTACGAGCAGTACTTC. Residues: CASSPGGALQEAYEQYF.

The chain joins TRBV5-1 to TRBJ2-2; TRBD1 aligns across 9 bases. The length of the CDR3 is 18 residues. CDR1 SGHRS and CDR2 YFSETQ come from the germline V gene. V shed 0 bases, J shed 6 bases, and the junction held 12 bases outside the gene matches. CDR3 protein: CASSLGRQGDLVAGELFF. The CDR3 bases are TGCGCCAGCAGCTTGGGCCGACAGGGGGATCTGGTGGCCGGGGAGCTGTTTTTT. Full variable domain (remainder filled in from reference TRBV5-1 and TRBJ2-2): KAGVTQTPRYLIKTRGQQVTLSCSPISGHRSVSWYQQTPGQGLQFLFEYFSETQRNKGNFPGRFSGRQFSNSRSEMNVSTLELGDSALYLCASSLGRQGDLVAGELFFGEGSRLTVL.

This chain uses TRBV18 with TRBJ2-5; D not certain. The CDR3 totals 11 residues. Germline values: CDR1 KGHSH, CDR2 LQKENI. Deletions cut 5 bases from V and 2 bases from J, with 3 bases between. CDR3 DNA: TGTGCCAGCTCAAAACAAGAGACCCAGTACTTC. It codes for CASSKQETQYF.

The J gene is TRBJ1-5, the V gene TRBV27, with 9 bases identical to TRBD1. CDR1 and CDR2 (germline): MNHEY, SMNVEV (reference sequence). The V and J ends lost 6 bases and 3 bases, in that order; junction bases with no gene match: 9. The length of the CDR3 is 16 residues. The CDR3 sequence: CASSQSTGGLNQPQHF. CDR3 coding DNA: TGTGCCAGCAGCCAATCAACAGGGGGCCTCAATCAGCCCCAGCATTTT.